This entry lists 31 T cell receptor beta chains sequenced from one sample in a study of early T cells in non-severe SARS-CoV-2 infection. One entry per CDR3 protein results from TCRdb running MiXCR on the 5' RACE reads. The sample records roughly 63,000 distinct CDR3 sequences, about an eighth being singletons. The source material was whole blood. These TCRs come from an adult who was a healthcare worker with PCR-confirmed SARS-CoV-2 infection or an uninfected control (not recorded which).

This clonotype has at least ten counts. The CDR3 sequence: CASSGSTGYEQYF. DNA for the CDR3: TGTGCCAGCAGCGGGAGTACAGGATACGAGCAGTACTTC. The chain is built from TRBV9 and TRBJ2-7; a weak D match, TRBD1 (5 bases). CDR1 is SGDLS, CDR2 YYNGEE, per germline. V was shortened by 3 bases and J by 4 bases, with 11 bases between the two germline ends. This CDR3 contains 13 residues.

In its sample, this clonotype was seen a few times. CDR3: CATSDCPRTGKKPHGYTF. The CDR3 coding sequence is TGTGCCACCAGTGATTGCCCCAGGACAGGGAAAAAGCCGCACGGCTACACCTTC. This chain links TRBV24-1 with TRBJ1-2; 8 nucleotides align to TRBD1. J was trimmed by 8 bases and V by 2 bases; bases with no gene match: 18. Germline V CDR1 and CDR2: KGHDR, SFDVKD. The CDR3 totals 18 residues.

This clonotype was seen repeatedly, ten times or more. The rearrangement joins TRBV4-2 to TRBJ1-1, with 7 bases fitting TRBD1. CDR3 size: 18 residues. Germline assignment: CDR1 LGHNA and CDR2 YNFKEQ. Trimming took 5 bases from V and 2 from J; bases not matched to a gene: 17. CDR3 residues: CASSTNGQGVYSNTEAFF. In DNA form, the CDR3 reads TGTGCCAGCAGCACAAACGGCCAGGGGGTTTATTCCAACACTGAAGCTTTCTTT.

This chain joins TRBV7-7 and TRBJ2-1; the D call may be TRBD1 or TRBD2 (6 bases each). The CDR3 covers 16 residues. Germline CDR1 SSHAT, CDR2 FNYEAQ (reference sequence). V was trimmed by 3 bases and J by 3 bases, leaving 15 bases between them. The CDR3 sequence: CASSLRDTDVYNEQFF. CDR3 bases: TGTGCCAGCAGCTTGCGGGACACGGACGTCTACAATGAGCAGTTCTTC.

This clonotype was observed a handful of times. DNA of the CDR3: TGCGCCAGCAGCCAAGCCGTGGGGGCCTACAATCAGCCCCAGCATTTT. This sequence encodes CASSQAVGAYNQPQHF. The chain uses TRBV4-3 and TRBJ1-5; D may be TRBD1 (6 bases). CDR1 and CDR2 (germline): LGHNA, YSLEER. V was trimmed by 1 base and J by 3 bases, leaving 13 bases between them. The CDR3 has 16 amino acids.

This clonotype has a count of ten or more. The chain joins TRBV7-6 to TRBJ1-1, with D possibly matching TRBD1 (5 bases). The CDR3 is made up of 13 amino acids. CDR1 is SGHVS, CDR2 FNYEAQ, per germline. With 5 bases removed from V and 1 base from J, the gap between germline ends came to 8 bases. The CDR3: CASSTGQNTEAFF. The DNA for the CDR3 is TGTGCCAGCAGCACCGGACAGAACACTGAAGCTTTCTTT.

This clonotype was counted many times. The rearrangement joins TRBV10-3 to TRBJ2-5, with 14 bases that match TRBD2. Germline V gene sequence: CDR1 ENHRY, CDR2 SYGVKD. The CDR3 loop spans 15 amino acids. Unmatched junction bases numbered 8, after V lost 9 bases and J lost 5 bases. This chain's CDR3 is CAIREGTSGGETQYF. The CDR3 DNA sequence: TGTGCCATTCGTGAGGGGACTAGCGGGGGTGAGACCCAGTACTTC.

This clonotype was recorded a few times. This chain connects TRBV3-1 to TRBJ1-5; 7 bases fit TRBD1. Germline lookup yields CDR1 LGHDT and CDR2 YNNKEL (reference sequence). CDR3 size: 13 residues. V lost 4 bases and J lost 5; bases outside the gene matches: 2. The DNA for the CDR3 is TGTGCCAGCAGCCGGGACAGCTATCAGCCCCAGCATTTT. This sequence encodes CASSRDSYQPQHF.

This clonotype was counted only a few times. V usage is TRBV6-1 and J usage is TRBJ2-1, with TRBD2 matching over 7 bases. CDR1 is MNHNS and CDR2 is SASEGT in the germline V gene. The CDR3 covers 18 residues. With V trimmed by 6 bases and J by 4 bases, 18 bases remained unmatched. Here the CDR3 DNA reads TGTGCCAGCAGCCCCAAAACGAGGAGCGGGGCCATGTACAATGAGCAGTTCTTC. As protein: CASSPKTRSGAMYNEQFF.

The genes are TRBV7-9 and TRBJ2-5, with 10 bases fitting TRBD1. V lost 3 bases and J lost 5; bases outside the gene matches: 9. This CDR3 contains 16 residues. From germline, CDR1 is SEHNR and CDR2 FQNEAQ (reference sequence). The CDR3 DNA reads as TGTGCCAGCAGCTTCGCCGGGACAGGGGTTGGCGAGACCCAGTACTTC. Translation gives CASSFAGTGVGETQYF.

Written as DNA, the CDR3 is TGTGCCAGTAGTATCCCGGGACGGACTAATGAAAAACTGTTTTTT. Translating gives CASSIPGRTNEKLFF. The chain has TRBV19 and TRBJ1-4, with D perhaps TRBD1 (5 bases). This CDR3 has 15 amino acids. Germline values: CDR1 LNHDA, CDR2 SQIVND (reference sequence). With 3 bases removed from V and 2 bases from J, the gap between germline ends came to 10 bases. Full variable domain (outside the CDR3, taken from reference TRBV19 and TRBJ1-4): DGGITQSPKYLFRKEGQNVTLSCEQNLNHDAMYWYRQDPGQGLRLIYYSQIVNDFQKGDIAEGYSVSREKKESFPLTVTSAQKNPTAFYLCASSIPGRTNEKLFFGSGTQLSVL.

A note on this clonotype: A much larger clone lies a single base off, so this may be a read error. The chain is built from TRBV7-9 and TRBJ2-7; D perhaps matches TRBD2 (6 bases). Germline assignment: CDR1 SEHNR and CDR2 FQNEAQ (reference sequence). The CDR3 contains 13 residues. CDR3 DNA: TGTGTCAGCAGCGCGGGACCGAACTACGAGCAGTACTTC. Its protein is CVSSAGPNYEQYF. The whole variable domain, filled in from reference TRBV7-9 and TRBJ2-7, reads DTGVSQNPRHKITKRGQNVTFRCDPISEHNRLYWYRQTLGQGPEFLTYFQNEAQLEKSRLLSDRFSAERPKGSFSTLEIQRTEQGDSAMYLCVSSAGPNYEQYFGPGTRLTVT.

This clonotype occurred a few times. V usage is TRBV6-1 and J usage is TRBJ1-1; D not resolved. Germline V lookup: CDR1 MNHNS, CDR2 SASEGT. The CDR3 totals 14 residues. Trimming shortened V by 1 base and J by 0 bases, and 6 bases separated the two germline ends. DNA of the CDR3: TGTGCCAGCAGTGAAGGGGTAATGAACACTGAAGCTTTCTTT. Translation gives CASSEGVMNTEAFF.

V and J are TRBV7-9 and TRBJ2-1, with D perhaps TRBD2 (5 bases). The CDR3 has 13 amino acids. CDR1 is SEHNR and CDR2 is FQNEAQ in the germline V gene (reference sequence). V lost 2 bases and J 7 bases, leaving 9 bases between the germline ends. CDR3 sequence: CASSLTSPNEQFF. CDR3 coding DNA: TGTGCCAGCAGCTTAACTAGTCCTAATGAGCAGTTCTTC.

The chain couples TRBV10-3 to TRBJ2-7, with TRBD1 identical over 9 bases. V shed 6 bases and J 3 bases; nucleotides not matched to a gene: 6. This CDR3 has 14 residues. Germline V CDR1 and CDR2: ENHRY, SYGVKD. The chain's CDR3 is CAISPGQGLYEQYF. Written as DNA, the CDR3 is TGTGCCATCAGCCCCGGACAGGGGCTCTACGAGCAGTACTTC.

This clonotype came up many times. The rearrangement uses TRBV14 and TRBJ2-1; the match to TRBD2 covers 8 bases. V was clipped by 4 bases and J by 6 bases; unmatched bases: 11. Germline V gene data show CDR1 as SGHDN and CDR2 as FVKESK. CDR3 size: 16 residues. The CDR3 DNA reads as TGTGCCAGCAGCCCCGGGACGCGGGGGGCCCCCAATGAGCAGTTCTTC. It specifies CASSPGTRGAPNEQFF.

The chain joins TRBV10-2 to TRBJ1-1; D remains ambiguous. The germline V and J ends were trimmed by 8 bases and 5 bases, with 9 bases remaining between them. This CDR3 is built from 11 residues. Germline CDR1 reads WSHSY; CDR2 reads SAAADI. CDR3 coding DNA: TGCGCCAGCCTTACCCAGACTGAAGCTTTCTTT. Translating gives CASLTQTEAFF.

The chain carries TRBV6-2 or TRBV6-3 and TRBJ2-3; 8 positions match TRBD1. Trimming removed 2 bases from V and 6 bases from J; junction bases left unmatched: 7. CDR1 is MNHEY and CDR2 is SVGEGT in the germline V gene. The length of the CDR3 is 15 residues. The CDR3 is CASSYGTGIWDTQYF. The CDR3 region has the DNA TGTGCCAGCAGTTACGGGACAGGAATCTGGGATACGCAGTATTTT.

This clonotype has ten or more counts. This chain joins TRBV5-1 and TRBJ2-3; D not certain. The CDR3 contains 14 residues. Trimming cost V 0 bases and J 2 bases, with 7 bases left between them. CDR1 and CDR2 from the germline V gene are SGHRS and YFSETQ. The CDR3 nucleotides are TGCGCCAGCAGCTTGGGTACAGTCACAGATACGCAGTATTTT. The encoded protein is CASSLGTVTDTQYF. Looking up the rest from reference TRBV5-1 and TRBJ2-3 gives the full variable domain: KAGVTQTPRYLIKTRGQQVTLSCSPISGHRSVSWYQQTPGQGLQFLFEYFSETQRNKGNFPGRFSGRQFSNSRSEMNVSTLELGDSALYLCASSLGTVTDTQYFGPGTRLTVL.

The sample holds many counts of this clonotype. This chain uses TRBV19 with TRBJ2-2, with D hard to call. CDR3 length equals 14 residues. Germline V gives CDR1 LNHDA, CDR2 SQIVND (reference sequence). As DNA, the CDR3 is TGTGCTAGTCGGGCGGCGAGGAACACCGGGGAGCTGTTTTTT. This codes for CASRAARNTGELFF.

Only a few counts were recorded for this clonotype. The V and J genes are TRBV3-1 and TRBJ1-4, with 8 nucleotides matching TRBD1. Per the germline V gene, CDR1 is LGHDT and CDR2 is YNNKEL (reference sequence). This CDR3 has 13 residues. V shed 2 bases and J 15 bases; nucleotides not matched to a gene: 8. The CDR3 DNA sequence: TGTGCCAGCAGCCAAACTACAGGGGGGTGGTTGTTTTTT. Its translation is CASSQTTGGWLFF.

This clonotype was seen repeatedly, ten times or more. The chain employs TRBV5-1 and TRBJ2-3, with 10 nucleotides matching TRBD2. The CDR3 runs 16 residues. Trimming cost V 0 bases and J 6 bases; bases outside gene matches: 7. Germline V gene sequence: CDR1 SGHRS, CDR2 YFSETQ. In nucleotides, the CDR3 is TGCGCCAGCAGCTTGGGATCTAGCGGGGGTAGCGATACGCAGTATTTT. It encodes CASSLGSSGGSDTQYF.

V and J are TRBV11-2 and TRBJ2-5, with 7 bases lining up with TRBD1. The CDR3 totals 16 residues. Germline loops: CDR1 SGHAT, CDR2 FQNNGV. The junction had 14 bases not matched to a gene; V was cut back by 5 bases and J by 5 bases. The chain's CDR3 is CASSPYTQGGEETQYF. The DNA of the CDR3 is TGTGCCAGCAGCCCCTACACACAAGGGGGCGAGGAGACCCAGTACTTC.

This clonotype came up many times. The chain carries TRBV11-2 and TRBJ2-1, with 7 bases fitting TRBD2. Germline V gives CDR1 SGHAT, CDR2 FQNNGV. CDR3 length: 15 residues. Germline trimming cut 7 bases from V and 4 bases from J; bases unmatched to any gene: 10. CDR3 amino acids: CASTPGRGNYNEQFF. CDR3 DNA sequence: TGTGCCAGCACCCCCGGGCGGGGGAATTACAATGAGCAGTTCTTC.

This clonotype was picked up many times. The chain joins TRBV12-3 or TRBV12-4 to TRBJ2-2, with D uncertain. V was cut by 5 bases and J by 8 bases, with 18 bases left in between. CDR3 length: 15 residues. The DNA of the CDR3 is TGTGCCAGCAGTCTCTCCGGGTCAATTGTAGGGGAGCTGTTTTTT. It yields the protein CASSLSGSIVGELFF.

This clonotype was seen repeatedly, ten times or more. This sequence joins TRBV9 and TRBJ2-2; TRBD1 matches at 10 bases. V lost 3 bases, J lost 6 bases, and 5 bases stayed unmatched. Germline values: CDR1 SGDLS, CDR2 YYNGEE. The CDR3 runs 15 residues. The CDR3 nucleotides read TGTGCCAGCAGCGAACGGGACAGGGGTTCCGGGGAGCTGTTTTTT. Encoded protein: CASSERDRGSGELFF.

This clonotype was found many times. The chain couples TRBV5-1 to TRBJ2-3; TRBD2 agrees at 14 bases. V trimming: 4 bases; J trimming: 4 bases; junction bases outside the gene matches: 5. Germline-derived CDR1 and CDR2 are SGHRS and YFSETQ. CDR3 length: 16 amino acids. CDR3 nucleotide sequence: TGCGCCAGCAGCGCCGCGACTAGCGGGGGGGCAGATACGCAGTATTTT. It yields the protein CASSAATSGGADTQYF. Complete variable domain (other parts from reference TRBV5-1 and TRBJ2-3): KAGVTQTPRYLIKTRGQQVTLSCSPISGHRSVSWYQQTPGQGLQFLFEYFSETQRNKGNFPGRFSGRQFSNSRSEMNVSTLELGDSALYLCASSAATSGGADTQYFGPGTRLTVL.

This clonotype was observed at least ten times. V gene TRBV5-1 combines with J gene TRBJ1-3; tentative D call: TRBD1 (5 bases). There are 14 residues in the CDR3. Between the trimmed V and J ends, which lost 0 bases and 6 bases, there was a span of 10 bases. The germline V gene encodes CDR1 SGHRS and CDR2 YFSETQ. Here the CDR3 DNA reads TGCGCCAGCAGCTTGGATCCAGGGACAAACACCATATATTTT. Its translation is CASSLDPGTNTIYF. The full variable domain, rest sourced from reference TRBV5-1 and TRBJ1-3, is KAGVTQTPRYLIKTRGQQVTLSCSPISGHRSVSWYQQTPGQGLQFLFEYFSETQRNKGNFPGRFSGRQFSNSRSEMNVSTLELGDSALYLCASSLDPGTNTIYFGEGSWLTVV.

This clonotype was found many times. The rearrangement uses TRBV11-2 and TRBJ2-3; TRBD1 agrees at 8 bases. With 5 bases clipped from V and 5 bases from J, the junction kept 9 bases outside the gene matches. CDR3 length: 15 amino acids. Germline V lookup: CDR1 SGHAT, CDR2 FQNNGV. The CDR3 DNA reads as TGTGCCAGCAGCCCCGAGGACAGGGATAGAGATACGCAGTATTTT. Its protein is CASSPEDRDRDTQYF.

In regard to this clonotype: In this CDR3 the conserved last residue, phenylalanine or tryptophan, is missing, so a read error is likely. The CDR3 region is CASSLIPATDTQYY. As DNA, the CDR3 is TGTGCCAGCAGCTTGATCCCGGCCACAGATACGCAGTATTAT. The gene calls are TRBV5-5 and TRBJ2-3; D gene ambiguous. V was shortened by 1 base and J by 2 bases, with 8 bases between the two germline ends. Per the germline V gene, CDR1 is SGHKS and CDR2 is YYEKEE (reference sequence). The CDR3 covers 14 residues.

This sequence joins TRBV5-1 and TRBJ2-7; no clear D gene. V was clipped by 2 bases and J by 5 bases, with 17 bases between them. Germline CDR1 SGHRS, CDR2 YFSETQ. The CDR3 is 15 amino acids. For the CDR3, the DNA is TGCGCCAGCAGCTTCGGACCAGGAGTCGACAACGAGCAGTACTTC. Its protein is CASSFGPGVDNEQYF.